The entry below describes one T cell receptor beta chain. The antigen it recognizes is unknown. Nothing much larger sits one base from this clone, and base qualities are not available. The data were obtained in a study of OX40 agonist ivuxolimab in advanced cancers. Regarding the research as a whole: Ivuxolimab, which targeted the costimulatory receptor OX40 (CD134), was an agonistic, fully human IgG2 monoclonal antibody. A male proportion of roughly 85% and a mean age of 60 years, ranging from roughly 23 to 85, were recorded for the dose-escalation cohort. The purpose of peripheral TCRbeta sequencing was to test whether ivuxolimab changed TCR sequence diversity and led to clonal T-cell expansion. The paper describes the monotherapy dose-escalation part (N of about 57 patients) of the phase I trial of ivuxolimab. Of the approximately 50 patients in dose escalation, 19 had hepatocellular carcinoma, about 15 had melanoma, 9 had renal cell carcinoma and 9 had head and neck cancer. Intravenous ivuxolimab was administered to patients every 2 weeks at six dose levels: 0.01, 0.1, 0.3, 1.5, 3 and 10 mg/kg. Partial responses were achieved by three dose-escalation patients, of whom one had hepatocellular carcinoma and two had cutaneous melanoma. Patients were allowed to have had prior anti-PD-1, anti-PD-L1 or anti-CTLA-4 therapy, and approximately 39% of the dose-escalation patients had been treated with checkpoint inhibitors. What the study reported, not specific to this receptor: Low levels of normalized T-cell clonal expansion were also seen in some patients who did not respond. Which antigens the clonally expanded peripheral T cells were specific for was not determined. Clonal expansion of both CD4+ and CD8+ blood T cells was observed from baseline to week 6 at doses 0.1 to 3.0 mg/kg. After ivuxolimab, CD8+ T cells had more expanded clones than CD4+ T cells on average. Partial responders in the 0.1-3.0 mg/kg groups had among the lowest normalized peripheral clonal expansion, especially among CD8+ T cells.

Genomic DNA was extracted from sorted cells for sequencing of the TCRbeta CDR3 region. TCRbeta CDR3 regions were sequenced using the immunoSEQ Assay. In TCRdb, the immuneACCESS table is reduced to in-frame sequences with V and J assigned. These tables do not hold every clone; where another copy was compared, an unresolved V gene accounts for under half, and the others remain unexplained. Present in this sample are 50,000 to 70,000 clones, around four fifths of which were seen just once. The top ten hold 2.8% of the sample. The trial excluded patients who had a history of autoimmune disease or who were on systemic immunosuppression. In every dose cohort, peripheral blood was drawn for TCR sequencing at baseline, cycle 4 day 1, and cycle 7 day 1. Samples were obtained from an open-label, multicenter, first-in-human phase I dose-escalation trial of ivuxolimab. Adults with locally advanced or metastatic melanoma, renal cell carcinoma, hepatocellular carcinoma or head and neck squamous cell carcinoma were enrolled in the trial. Before TCR sequencing, CD4+ T cells and CD8+ T cells from peripheral blood were sorted into separate populations.

The CDR3 runs 14 amino acids, cysteine and phenylalanine included. Solely the CDR3 DNA is kept, with 42 bases framed from the first base. V trim: 5 bases; J trim: 2 bases; unmatched bases: 5. The germline V gene sets CDR1 to SGHRS and CDR2 to YFSETQ. The chain was built from TRBV5-1 and TRBJ2-7, with TRBD1 identical over 9 junction bases. This receptor was obtained from an adult with an advanced solid tumor such as melanoma, head and neck, liver or kidney cancer. This specimen consisted of CD4+ or CD8+ T cells sorted from blood, obtained in a trial of the OX40 agonist ivuxolimab. The DNA reads as follows: TGCGCCAGCAGTCGGACAGGGGAACCCTACGAGCAGTACTTC. This translates into CASSRTGEPYEQYF.